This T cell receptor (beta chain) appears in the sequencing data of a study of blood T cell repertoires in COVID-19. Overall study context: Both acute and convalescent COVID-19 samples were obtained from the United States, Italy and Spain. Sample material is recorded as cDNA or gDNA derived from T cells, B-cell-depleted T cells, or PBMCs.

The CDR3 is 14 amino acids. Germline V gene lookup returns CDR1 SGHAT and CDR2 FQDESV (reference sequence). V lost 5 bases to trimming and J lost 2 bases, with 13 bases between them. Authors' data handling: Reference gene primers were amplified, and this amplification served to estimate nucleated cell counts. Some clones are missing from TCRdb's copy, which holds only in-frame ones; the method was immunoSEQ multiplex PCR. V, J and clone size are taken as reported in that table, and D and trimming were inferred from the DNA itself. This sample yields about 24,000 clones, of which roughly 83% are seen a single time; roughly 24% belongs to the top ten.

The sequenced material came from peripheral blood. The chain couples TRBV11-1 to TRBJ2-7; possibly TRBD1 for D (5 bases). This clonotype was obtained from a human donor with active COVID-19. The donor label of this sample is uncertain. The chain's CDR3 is CASSPREGTYEQYF. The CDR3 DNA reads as TGTGCCAGCAGCCCCAGGGAAGGGACCTACGAGCAGTACTTC.